The 28 T cell receptor beta chains below come from one sample, sequenced in a study of high-grade serous ovarian cancer treatment subgroups (dated by TCRdb to about 2021). The library was made by the immunoSEQ multiplex PCR assay. The table comes from immuneACCESS by way of TCRdb, which keeps in-frame sequences with V and J called. Part of the clones is missing from these tables; in studies checked, under half for an unresolved V gene and the rest for unknown reasons. This sample gives some 15,000 clones in total; roughly nine tenths of them show up just once. Around 6.4% of the sample is held by the ten biggest clonotypes. Collection of tumor samples took place before definitive surgery or chemotherapy. The specimen was tumor tissue. These receptors were taken from a human donor with high-grade serous ovarian cancer.

This rearrangement joins TRBV28 to TRBJ1-3, with D possibly being TRBD1 (6 bases). The CDR3 spans 14 residues. Deletions cut 2 bases from V and 1 base from J, with 6 bases between. Germline values: CDR1 MDHEN, CDR2 SYDVKM. The CDR3 reads CASSLGQSGNTIYF. CDR3 sequence (DNA): TGTGCCAGCAGTTTAGGACAGTCTGGAAACACCATATATTTT.

This chain links TRBV6-4 with TRBJ1-5; D unresolved. The CDR3 contains 14 residues. Trimming left V 7 bases short and J 4 bases short, with 14 bases between. Germline-derived CDR1 and CDR2 are MRHNA and SNTAGT. The CDR3 protein is CASIMFGVNQPQHF. The DNA for the CDR3 is TGTGCCAGCATTATGTTCGGGGTAAATCAGCCCCAGCATTTT.

The chain is built from TRBV5-1 and TRBJ2-1; no reliable D call. The CDR3 spans 14 residues. CDR1 and CDR2 (germline): SGHRS, YFSETQ. Trimming left V 0 bases short and J 4 bases short, with 8 bases between. CDR3 nucleotides: TGCGCCAGCAGCTTGGGTGACGGATACAATGAGCAGTTCTTC. Translation: CASSLGDGYNEQFF.

This chain links TRBV7-6 with TRBJ2-5, with 9 bases identical to TRBD1. This CDR3 comprises 13 residues. V gave up 5 bases and J gave up 6 bases; unmatched junction bases: 4. Germline V CDR1 and CDR2: SGHVS, FNYEAQ. CDR3 DNA: TGTGCCAGCAGCACGGACAGGGGAAAGACCCAGTACTTC. Translating it yields CASSTDRGKTQYF.

The gene calls are TRBV5-4 and TRBJ2-3; perhaps TRBD2 as D (5 bases). CDR1 is SGHNT, CDR2 YYREEE, per germline (reference sequence). Trimming cost V 2 bases and J 4 bases, with 14 bases left between them. This CDR3 has 15 amino acids. CDR3 in amino acids: CASSLPYTAADTQYF. CDR3 in DNA: TGTGCCAGCAGCTTACCCTACACAGCGGCAGATACGCAGTATTTT.

The chain recombines TRBV27 with TRBJ2-1, with a tentative D call TRBD1 (6 bases). The germline V and J ends were trimmed by 1 base and 5 bases, with 21 bases remaining between them. Germline V gene data show CDR1 as MNHEY and CDR2 as SMNVEV (reference sequence). This CDR3 spans 18 amino acids. The CDR3 DNA follows: TGTGCCAGCAGTTTATACCCCGGCCGGGACAAGGGAGACAATGAGCAGTTCTTC. The encoded protein is CASSLYPGRDKGDNEQFF.

This clone came up a few times. The J gene is TRBJ2-7, the V gene TRBV5-4, with 10 bases that match TRBD2. Germline V gene sequence: CDR1 SGHNT, CDR2 YYREEE (reference sequence). The CDR3 extends over 15 amino acids. V lost 3 bases and J lost 2; bases outside the gene matches: 5. The DNA for the CDR3 is TGTGCCAGCAGCTCTGCTAGCGGGGGAACCTACGAGCAGTACTTC. The encoded protein is CASSSASGGTYEQYF.

The rearrangement joins TRBV5-6 to TRBJ2-6; D is unresolved. The CDR3 has 18 amino acids. Looked up from germline, CDR1 is SGHDT and CDR2 is YYEEEE. The V end was cut by 1 base, the J end by 0 bases, with 14 bases between. The CDR3 bases are TGTGCCAGCAGCTTGTTGGGTGAGACATCCTCTGGGGCCAACGTCCTGACTTTC. Protein product: CASSLLGETSSGANVLTF. Based on the CDR3 plus reference TRBV5-6 and TRBJ2-6, the full variable domain is DAGVTQSPTHLIKTRGQQVTLRCSPKSGHDTVSWYQQALGQGPQFIFQYYEEEERQRGNFPDRFSGHQFPNYSSELNVNALLLGDSALYLCASSLLGETSSGANVLTFGAGSRLTVL.

This rearrangement joins TRBV5-1 to TRBJ2-5; D is perhaps TRBD2 (6 bases). This CDR3 region has 13 residues. The V gene's germline CDR1 is SGHRS and CDR2 YFSETQ. Trimming removed 0 bases at V and 5 bases at J, with 8 bases between. CDR3 sequence (DNA): TGCGCCAGCAGCTTGGTTGGGGGGGAGACCCAGTACTTC. Translating it yields CASSLVGGETQYF.

This chain joins TRBV7-9 and TRBJ1-4; 7 positions match TRBD1. Germline V gives CDR1 SEHNR, CDR2 FQNEAQ (reference sequence). There are 16 residues in the CDR3. J lost 2 bases, V lost 5 bases, and 8 bases had no gene match. CDR3 sequence: CASSRLGGLTNEKLFF. The CDR3 DNA reads as TGTGCCAGCAGCCGACTAGGGGGCCTCACTAATGAAAAACTGTTTTTT.

The chain couples TRBV4-3 to TRBJ1-6, with a tentative D call TRBD1 (6 bases). The germline V gene has CDR1 LGHNA and CDR2 YSLEER. V lost 1 base and J 5 bases, leaving 18 bases between the germline ends. The CDR3 covers 18 residues. For the CDR3, the DNA is TGCGCCAGCAGCCAAGTTTACCCAGGGGTAAATGATAATTCACCCCTCCACTTT. It encodes CASSQVYPGVNDNSPLHF.

The chain joins TRBV7-9 to TRBJ1-1; TRBD1 aligns across 7 bases. The germline CDR1 and CDR2 sequences are SEHNR and FQNEAQ (reference sequence). CDR3 length: 13 amino acids. Germline trimming cut 5 bases from V and 4 bases from J; bases unmatched to any gene: 4. This CDR3 is CASSNTGATEAFF. In nucleotides, the CDR3 is TGTGCCAGCAGCAACACAGGGGCCACTGAAGCTTTCTTT.

This clone was detected a few times. The V gene is TRBV10-2, the J gene TRBJ2-5, with 8 bases lining up with TRBD1. Losses at the gene ends were 6 bases for V and 6 bases for J; bases not matched to a gene: 6. Looked up from germline, CDR1 is WSHSY and CDR2 is SAAADI. The CDR3 is 13 amino acids. The CDR3 protein is CASSGQGSQTQYF. CDR3 coding DNA: TGCGCCAGCAGCGGACAGGGTTCCCAGACCCAGTACTTC.

The CDR3 DNA is TGTGCCAGCAGCGTAAATTCCCGGACAGAAAACATTCAGTACTTC. Its translation: CASSVNSRTENIQYF. The chain uses TRBV9 and TRBJ2-4, with D perhaps matching TRBD1 (6 bases). Germline V CDR1 and CDR2: SGDLS, YYNGEE. Trimming took off 1 base at V and 5 bases at J, with 13 bases between the two ends. This CDR3 has 15 amino acids.

This clone was seen a handful of times. The rearrangement joins TRBV18 to TRBJ2-2, with 10 positions matching TRBD1. The ends lost 3 bases at V and 2 bases at J; junction bases unmatched: 6. The CDR3 runs 17 residues. CDR1 is KGHSH, CDR2 LQKENI, per germline. The CDR3 sequence is CASSPQTGGINTGELFF. In nucleotides, the CDR3 is TGTGCCAGCTCACCTCAGACAGGGGGCATTAACACCGGGGAGCTGTTTTTT.

This clone was counted between two and nine times. The rearrangement uses TRBV7-8 and TRBJ2-7, with 8 nucleotides matching TRBD1. Per the germline V gene, CDR1 is SGHVS and CDR2 is FQNEAQ. CDR3 length: 15 residues. V lost 0 bases to trimming and J lost 3 bases; unmatched junction nucleotides: 4. CDR3 nucleotide sequence: TGTGCCAGCAGCTTAGCAGGACAGGGAAACTACGAGCAGTACTTC. Its translation is CASSLAGQGNYEQYF. Looking up the rest from reference TRBV7-8 and TRBJ2-7 gives the full variable domain: GAGVSQSPRYKVAKRGQDVALRCDPISGHVSLFWYQQALGQGPEFLTYFQNEAQLDKSGLPSDRFFAERPEGSVSTLKIQRTQQEDSAVYLCASSLAGQGNYEQYFGPGTRLTVT.

This clone turned up a few times. The chain employs TRBV6-6 and TRBJ1-1, with D possibly matching TRBD1 (5 bases). V was clipped by 7 bases and J by 1 base, with 13 bases between them. Germline assignment: CDR1 MNHNY and CDR2 SVGAGI (reference sequence). This CDR3 contains 14 residues. The CDR3 protein is CASIISTENTEAFF. The DNA for the CDR3 is TGTGCCAGCATAATCTCGACAGAGAACACTGAAGCTTTCTTT.

This clone was detected only a few times. This chain connects TRBV11-2 to TRBJ1-1; D call uncertain. The length of the CDR3 is 14 residues. V was pared by 5 bases and J by 5 bases, with 15 bases between. Germline V lookup: CDR1 SGHAT, CDR2 FQNNGV. The CDR3 region has the DNA TGTGCCAGCAGCCCCACCTTGGGAAGGACTGAAGCTTTCTTT. Encoded protein: CASSPTLGRTEAFF.

The chain is built from TRBV7-2 and TRBJ1-3; tentative D call: TRBD1 (5 bases). V was cut by 2 bases and J by 0 bases, with 5 bases left in between. The CDR3 loop spans 14 amino acids. Per the germline V gene, CDR1 is SGHTA and CDR2 is FQGNSA. The CDR3 bases are TGTGCCAGCAGCTTACAGGGCTCTGGAAACACCATATATTTT. Translated, it gives CASSLQGSGNTIYF. The whole variable domain, filled in from reference TRBV7-2 and TRBJ1-3, reads GAGVSQSPSNKVTEKGKDVELRCDPISGHTALYWYRQSLGQGLEFLIYFQGNSAPDKSGLPSDRFSAERTGGSVSTLTIQRTQQEDSAVYLCASSLQGSGNTIYFGEGSWLTVV.

A few counts support this clone. The V call is TRBV2, the J call TRBJ1-2; TRBD1 is a possible D gene (6 bases). V was clipped by 4 bases and J by 4 bases, with 10 bases between them. Germline CDR1 is SNHLY and CDR2 is FYNNEI. The CDR3 totals 13 residues. In DNA form, the CDR3 reads TGTGCCAGCAGTGCCGACAGGCTCTATGGCTACACCTTC. It codes for CASSADRLYGYTF.

The genes are TRBV9 and TRBJ2-5, with D maybe TRBD2 (6 bases). V shed 0 bases and J shed 4 bases, with 16 bases lying between them. The CDR3 spans 16 residues. Germline lookup yields CDR1 SGDLS and CDR2 YYNGEE. The CDR3 nucleotides are TGTGCCAGCAGCGTAGCTTCCGGGAACGGGGGAGAGACCCAGTACTTC. Amino acids: CASSVASGNGGETQYF.

The chain couples TRBV15 to TRBJ2-2; 8 bases are a match to TRBD2. V lost 7 bases, J lost 2 bases, and 9 bases stayed unmatched. The germline CDR1 and CDR2 sequences are LNHNV and YYDKDF (reference sequence). This CDR3 contains 16 residues. This chain's CDR3 is CATNPGGGRNTGELFF. CDR3 in DNA: TGTGCCACCAACCCGGGGGGGGGCCGAAACACCGGGGAGCTGTTTTTT. The entire variable domain, with the rest obtained from reference TRBV15 and TRBJ2-2, is as follows: DAMVIQNPRYQVTQFGKPVTLSCSQTLNHNVMYWYQQKSSQAPKLLFHYYDKDFNNEADTPDNFQSRRPNTSFCFLDIRSPGLGDTAMYLCATNPGGGRNTGELFFGEGSRLTVL.

V gene TRBV11-3 combines with J gene TRBJ2-2, with D tentatively TRBD1 (5 bases). The germline gives CDR1 SGHNT, CDR2 YENEEA. Between the trimmed V and J ends, which lost 1 base and 1 base, there was a span of 7 bases. The CDR3 has 15 amino acids. The CDR3 DNA sequence: TGTGCCAGCAGCTTAGGAGACAGGAACACCGGGGAGCTGTTTTTT. This codes for CASSLGDRNTGELFF.

As for this clone: Other DNA sequences within the sample encode an identical CDR3. This sequence joins TRBV13 and TRBJ2-2; D unresolved. Trimming pared 3 bases from V and 1 base from J, leaving 3 bases between. Per the germline V gene, CDR1 is PRHDT and CDR2 is FYEKMQ (reference sequence). The CDR3 runs to 13 residues. The CDR3 protein is CASSLGNTGELFF. In DNA, the CDR3 is TGTGCCAGCAGCTTGGGGAACACCGGGGAGCTGTTTTTT.

The chain is built from TRBV7-2 and TRBJ2-5; 8 nucleotides agree with TRBD2. This CDR3 has 15 residues. Germline loops: CDR1 SGHTA, CDR2 FQGNSA. V lost 6 bases to trimming and J lost 4 bases; unmatched junction nucleotides: 10. The CDR3 DNA follows: TGTGCCAGCAGAAAAAGCGGGGGACATGGAGAGACCCAGTACTTC. Its protein product is CASRKSGGHGETQYF.

The chain couples TRBV7-2 to TRBJ1-2; D is possibly TRBD1 (6 bases). The V and J ends lost 4 bases and 7 bases respectively, with 16 bases between them. CDR1 and CDR2 from the germline V gene are SGHTA and FQGNSA. The CDR3 runs to 14 residues. The CDR3 nucleotides are TGTGCCAGCAGCTGGGATATACAGGGTCGTGGCTACACCTTC. Protein product: CASSWDIQGRGYTF.

The chain carries TRBV5-6 and TRBJ2-7; D possibly corresponds to TRBD2 (5 bases). The germline V gene encodes CDR1 SGHDT and CDR2 YYEEEE. The V end was cut by 0 bases, the J end by 3 bases, with 13 bases between. The CDR3 runs to 15 residues. The CDR3 nucleotides are TGTGCCAGCAGCTTGGGTCCGGGAATAGGCTACGAGCAGTACTTC. Protein product: CASSLGPGIGYEQYF.

This rearrangement joins TRBV6-5 to TRBJ2-2; D unresolved. Germline CDR1 MNHEY, CDR2 SVGAGI. There are 14 residues in the CDR3. Trimming removed 3 bases at V and 1 base at J, with 6 bases between. DNA of the CDR3: TGTGCCAGCAGTTATGACGGGAACACCGGGGAGCTGTTTTTT. This codes for CASSYDGNTGELFF.